This T cell receptor (beta chain) was documented in a study of shared clonotypes between healthy human individuals. Regarding the study as a whole: The authors expected sequencing depth to affect clonotype sharing among donors.

In the naive CD8 group, cells lacked CD45RO and were positively selected for CCR7, so terminally differentiated effector memory CD45RA+ cells were left out. The assay was immunoSEQ multiplex PCR, and TCRdb's table has in-frame clones only and misses some. This sample has 750,000 to 1,000,000 clones, with more than 85% found just once. Points on this clone: The antigen is unknown.

The CDR3 consists of 15 residues. Germline values: CDR1 SNHLY, CDR2 FYNNEI. With 5 bases clipped from V and 4 bases from J, the junction kept 7 bases outside the gene matches. The sample consisted of naive CD8+ T cells sorted from blood. The sequence derives from a man between 25 and 39 years old in good health. The rearrangement links TRBV2 to TRBJ2-2; 7 bases line up with TRBD1. DNA of the CDR3: TGTGCCAGCAGTTCCGGGACAGATCTCACCGGGGAGCTGTTTTTT. Encoded protein: CASSSGTDLTGELFF.